This passage covers 23 T cell receptor beta chains from one sample sequenced in a study of cytomegalovirus exposure and HLA in healthy donors. PCR used 60 Vbeta primers and 13 Jbeta primers. The table came from immunoSEQ multiplex PCR; TCRdb's copy has only in-frame clones and leaves some out. The repertoire holds about 160,000 clones, 70% to 90% seen once, with around 6.7% in the top ten. Material for sequencing was PBMCs. The receptor source for this set is a woman in her 30s in good health and CMV-seropositive.

This chain links TRBV9 with TRBJ1-6, with D perhaps TRBD1 (5 bases). V was cut by 5 bases and J by 5 bases, with 8 bases left in between. There are 13 residues in the CDR3. The germline gives CDR1 SGDLS, CDR2 YYNGEE. In nucleotides, the CDR3 is TGTGCCAGCAGTGACAGAGATAATTCACCCCTCCACTTT. Amino acid sequence: CASSDRDNSPLHF.

This clone was picked up a small number of times. This chain joins TRBV9 and TRBJ1-5; 10 nucleotides match TRBD1. Trimming removed 3 bases from V and 7 bases from J; junction bases left unmatched: 7. The germline CDR1 and CDR2 sequences are SGDLS and YYNGEE. The CDR3 has 15 residues. The CDR3: CASSEGTGAQQPQHF. The CDR3 coding sequence is TGTGCCAGCAGCGAGGGGACAGGGGCGCAACAGCCCCAGCATTTT.

This clone has only one observation. The rearrangement links TRBV10-3 to TRBJ2-7, with TRBD2 matching over 12 bases. The V and J ends lost 3 bases and 1 base, in that order; junction bases with no gene match: 4. CDR3 size: 16 residues. CDR1 is ENHRY and CDR2 is SYGVKD in the germline V gene. The DNA for the CDR3 is TGTGCCATCAGTGATCCGACTAGCGGGAGATCCTACGAGCAGTACTTC. Translation: CAISDPTSGRSYEQYF.

This rearrangement joins TRBV19 to TRBJ2-1, with TRBD1 as a possible D gene (6 bases). Germline V gives CDR1 LNHDA, CDR2 SQIVND (reference sequence). V dropped 3 bases and J dropped 7 bases, with 16 bases sitting between them. This CDR3 region has 15 residues. CDR3 sequence reads: CASSIFQQGKNEQFF. In DNA form, the CDR3 reads TGTGCCAGTAGTATTTTTCAACAGGGTAAGAATGAGCAGTTCTTC.

The chain combines TRBV10-3 with TRBJ2-1; TRBD1 matches 7 bases. Germline lookup yields CDR1 ENHRY and CDR2 SYGVKD. The V and J ends lost 4 bases and 3 bases, in that order; junction bases with no gene match: 21. The CDR3 spans 20 residues. The DNA for the CDR3 is TGTGCCATCAGTGGATCCCGGGACAGCGCCCTTCTCGAGGGCTACAATGAGCAGTTCTTC. This encodes CAISGSRDSALLEGYNEQFF.

The V and J genes are TRBV6-5 and TRBJ1-6; possibly TRBD1 for D (5 bases). Germline lookup yields CDR1 MNHEY and CDR2 SVGAGI. The CDR3 is 14 residues long. V gave up 5 bases and J gave up 8 bases, with 13 bases separating them. CDR3 nucleotides: TGTGCCAGCAGTCCCCAGGGTGGCGATTCACCCCTCCACTTT. Translating it yields CASSPQGGDSPLHF.

The rearrangement uses TRBV5-5 and TRBJ2-7, with D unresolved. Germline CDR1 is SGHKS and CDR2 is YYEKEE (reference sequence). V was cut by 6 bases and J by 5 bases, with 21 bases left in between. CDR3 size: 15 residues. The CDR3 region has the DNA TGTGCCAGCACCCCGATTGGGCAGTCCCTCCACGAGCAGTACTTC. Translation gives CASTPIGQSLHEQYF. The full variable domain, with the rest looked up from reference TRBV5-5 and TRBJ2-7, is DAGVTQSPTHLIKTRGQQVTLRCSPISGHKSVSWYQQVLGQGPQFIFQYYEKEERGRGNFPDRFSARQFPNYSSELNVNALLLGDSALYLCASTPIGQSLHEQYFGPGTRLTVT.

V usage is TRBV9 and J usage is TRBJ1-1, with a weak D call TRBD1 (5 bases). Germline-derived CDR1 and CDR2 are SGDLS and YYNGEE. The V gene lost 1 base and the J gene lost 7 bases, with 14 bases spanning the gap. This CDR3 contains 14 residues. CDR3: CASSVIRSRDEAFF. The CDR3 nucleotides are TGTGCCAGCAGCGTAATTAGGTCCAGGGATGAAGCTTTCTTT.

The chain combines TRBV27 with TRBJ1-2; the D is unclear. The CDR3 length is 16 residues. The V gene lost 3 bases and the J gene lost 1 base, with 15 bases spanning the gap. Germline CDR1 reads MNHEY; CDR2 reads SMNVEV (reference sequence). The CDR3 sequence: CASSFLNEGFNYGYTF. CDR3 in DNA: TGTGCCAGCAGTTTTTTAAATGAGGGATTTAACTATGGCTACACCTTC.

V gene TRBV27 combines with J gene TRBJ1-3; D unclear. V was shortened by 6 bases and J by 0 bases, with 9 bases between the two germline ends. Germline CDR1 reads MNHEY; CDR2 reads SMNVEV (reference sequence). The CDR3 length is 14 residues. For the CDR3, the DNA is TGTGCCAGCAGCCGACGGGACTCTGGAAACACCATATATTTT. It codes for CASSRRDSGNTIYF.

The rearrangement joins TRBV19 to TRBJ2-5, with unresolved D. The CDR3 is 13 amino acids. The germline V gene encodes CDR1 LNHDA and CDR2 SQIVND (reference sequence). The V gene lost 3 bases and the J gene lost 5 bases, with 10 bases spanning the gap. CDR3 DNA: TGTGCCAGTAGTATTGACTTAAGTGAGACCCAGTACTTC. Translation: CASSIDLSETQYF.

The chain combines TRBV5-8 with TRBJ1-1, with D hard to call. The CDR3 length is 13 residues. With 0 bases removed from V and 1 base from J, the gap between germline ends came to 4 bases. CDR1 is SGHTS and CDR2 is YDEGEE in the germline V gene. The CDR3 DNA reads as TGTGCCAGCAGCTTGGCCGGGAACACTGAAGCTTTCTTT. Its protein is CASSLAGNTEAFF.

The V and J genes are TRBV30 and TRBJ1-1; D gene unclear. The CDR3 spans 15 residues. CDR1 GTSNPN and CDR2 SVGIG come from the germline V gene (reference sequence). The V end was cut by 1 base, the J end by 0 bases, with 12 bases between. CDR3 nucleotide sequence: TGTGCCTGGAGTGAAGGAACTAACATGAACACTGAAGCTTTCTTT. It yields the protein CAWSEGTNMNTEAFF. Using reference TRBV30 and TRBJ1-1 for the parts outside the CDR3, the full variable domain is SQTIHQWPATLVQPVGSPLSLECTVEGTSNPNLYWYRQAAGRGLQLLFYSVGIGQISSEVPQNLSASRPQDRQFILSSKKLLLSDSGFYLCAWSEGTNMNTEAFFGQGTRLTVV.

This clone showed up just a few times. The chain is built from TRBV4-2 and TRBJ2-7; TRBD1 aligns across 11 bases. Germline values: CDR1 LGHNA, CDR2 YNFKEQ. J was trimmed by 3 bases and V by 3 bases; bases with no gene match: 7. The CDR3 has 16 amino acids. The chain's CDR3 is CASSQSTGTGGYEQYF. In nucleotides, the CDR3 is TGTGCCAGCAGCCAGTCGACCGGGACAGGGGGCTACGAGCAGTACTTC.

The chain employs TRBV5-5 and TRBJ1-2, with 9 nucleotides matching TRBD1. V shed 5 bases, J shed 4 bases, and the junction held 6 bases outside the gene matches. Germline V gives CDR1 SGHKS, CDR2 YYEKEE (reference sequence). CDR3 size: 14 residues. CDR3 amino acids: CASRPTGGSYGYTF. CDR3 in DNA: TGTGCCAGCAGGCCGACAGGGGGAAGCTATGGCTACACCTTC.

This clone was found a few times. This chain connects TRBV6-1 to TRBJ2-1, with 10 nucleotides matching TRBD2. J lost 6 bases, V lost 7 bases, and 9 bases had no gene match. The CDR3 has 15 residues. Germline CDR1 reads MNHNS; CDR2 reads SASEGT. The CDR3 spells CASITSGGASNEQFF. DNA for the CDR3: TGTGCCAGCATTACAAGCGGGGGGGCATCCAATGAGCAGTTCTTC.

This clone was recorded a few times. V usage is TRBV23-1 and J usage is TRBJ1-6; a weak D match, TRBD1 (5 bases). TRBV23-1 falls under the ORF class, with uncertain function. This CDR3 has 20 amino acids. V lost 4 bases and J lost 6, with 28 bases in between. The CDR3 sequence: CASSLGVGRDPSTGNSPLHF. Written as DNA, the CDR3 is TGCGCCAGCAGTCTCGGCGTGGGGAGGGACCCGTCAACGGGTAATTCACCCCTCCACTTT.

V and J are TRBV27 and TRBJ1-2; tentative D call: TRBD1 (5 bases). V gave up 5 bases and J gave up 4 bases, with 14 bases separating them. CDR3 size: 14 residues. From germline, CDR1 is MNHEY and CDR2 SMNVEV (reference sequence). The CDR3 spells CASSPPGLPYGYTF. The DNA for the CDR3 is TGTGCCAGCAGTCCTCCGGGACTGCCCTATGGCTACACCTTC.

The chain links TRBV6-4 to TRBJ2-1; D is possibly TRBD2 (6 bases). V lost 4 bases and J lost 4, with 14 bases in between. Germline V gene lookup returns CDR1 MRHNA and CDR2 SNTAGT. The CDR3 loop spans 15 amino acids. DNA of the CDR3: TGTGCCAGCAGTGGGCATAGCGGACCTTACAATGAGCAGTTCTTC. Its translation is CASSGHSGPYNEQFF.

The rearrangement uses TRBV15 and TRBJ1-4, with D perhaps matching TRBD1 (6 bases). Germline V lookup: CDR1 LNHNV, CDR2 YYDKDF (reference sequence). This CDR3 is 16 amino acids long. Trimming took 0 bases from V and 6 from J, leaving 14 bases between them. This chain's CDR3 is CATSRDRGGGYEKLFF. CDR3 DNA sequence: TGTGCCACCAGCAGAGATAGGGGGGGCGGGTATGAAAAACTGTTTTTT.

The chain recombines TRBV6-5 with TRBJ2-3; 12 bases agree with TRBD2. Germline loops: CDR1 MNHEY, CDR2 SVGAGI. This CDR3 has 15 amino acids. The V gene end was trimmed by 5 bases and the J gene end by 4 bases; junction bases not matched to a gene: 4. The CDR3 nucleotides are TGTGCCAGCAGTGTTCTAGCGGGGGGGGCAGATACGCAGTATTTT. It is translated as CASSVLAGGADTQYF.

This sequence joins TRBV28 and TRBJ1-1, with a weak D call TRBD1 (6 bases). The germline gives CDR1 MDHEN, CDR2 SYDVKM. CDR3 size: 17 residues. V was cut by 8 bases and J by 5 bases, with 27 bases left in between. The CDR3 DNA sequence: TGTGCCAGCGGCTCCTCGCTGGGCCAGGGGCTAGGAACTGAAGCTTTCTTT. Its translation is CASGSSLGQGLGTEAFF. Filled out from reference TRBV28 and TRBJ1-1, the complete variable domain reads DVKVTQSSRYLVKRTGEKVFLECVQDMDHENMFWYRQDPGLGLRLIYFSYDVKMKEKGDIPEGYSVSREKKERFSLILESASTNQTSMYLCASGSSLGQGLGTEAFFGQGTRLTVV.

Note on this clone: Germline and junction disagree at one end, which may indicate a read error. Other DNA sequences in this sample translate to the same CDR3. The chain has TRBV7-2 and TRBJ1-2, with 7 bases that match TRBD1. CDR1 and CDR2 (germline): SGHTA, FQGNSA. The CDR3 is 16 amino acids. The CDR3 DNA sequence: TGCGCCAGCAGCCTGAGACAGGGACTGAGTATTTATGGCTACACCTTC. The encoded protein is CASSLRQGLSIYGYTF.